One and the same sample provided the 27 T cell receptor beta chains below, sequenced in a study of T-cell reconstitution after alpha-beta-depleted transplantation in children. This sample's TCRbeta library carried unique molecular identifier barcodes. MiXCR, applied by TCRdb to the PCR reads, yields one record per CDR3 protein. The table lists hundreds of thousands of distinct CDR3 sequences, roughly 16% of them singletons. Here the sequenced sample was PBMCs, mostly from graft donor cells, taken 360 days after TCRalphabeta/CD19-depleted stem cell transplant. These receptors were obtained from a male patient aged 2-15 years who had a stem cell transplant for acute lymphoblastic leukemia, so the T cells may come from the graft donor.

The V call is TRBV4-2, the J call TRBJ2-5; D possibly uses TRBD1 or TRBD2 (5 bases each). In germline, CDR1 is LGHNA, CDR2 YNFKEQ. V shed 0 bases and J shed 4 bases, with 18 bases lying between them. CDR3 length: 17 amino acids. CDR3 sequence: CASSQDIQGPLRETQYF. The CDR3 nucleotides are TGTGCCAGCAGCCAAGATATCCAGGGACCTCTTCGAGAGACCCAGTACTTC.

This clonotype was detected only a few times. The chain links TRBV5-6 to TRBJ2-6; 9 bases align to TRBD2. This CDR3 is 17 amino acids long. Germline loops: CDR1 SGHDT, CDR2 YYEEEE. J gave up 0 bases and V 5 bases, and 6 bases lay outside the gene matches. The CDR3 protein is CASRRTSVNSGANVLTF. The DNA of the CDR3 is TGTGCCAGCAGGCGGACTAGCGTGAACTCTGGGGCCAACGTCCTGACTTTC.

This clonotype was detected only a few times. The chain is built from TRBV10-3 and TRBJ2-5, with 7 bases aligning to TRBD1. J was trimmed by 3 bases and V by 3 bases; bases with no gene match: 7. Per the germline V gene, CDR1 is ENHRY and CDR2 is SYGVKD. The CDR3 covers 15 residues. The CDR3 reads CAISEPTGRKETQYF. For the CDR3, the DNA is TGTGCCATCAGTGAACCGACAGGGAGAAAAGAGACCCAGTACTTC.

This clonotype came up a few times. V usage is TRBV29-1 and J usage is TRBJ2-5; 9 bases match TRBD1. Trimming cost V 4 bases and J 5 bases; bases outside gene matches: 8. The CDR3 consists of 14 residues. Germline assignment: CDR1 SQVTM and CDR2 ANQGSEA. CDR3 nucleotides: TGCAGCGTTGCACCGGGACAGGGATGGGAGACCCAGTACTTC. Its protein is CSVAPGQGWETQYF.

This clonotype has only a few counts. V and J are TRBV29-1 and TRBJ2-3, with D possibly matching TRBD2 (5 bases). The V end lost 4 bases, the J end lost 6 bases, and 11 bases lay between the germline ends. The CDR3 extends over 12 amino acids. From germline, CDR1 is SQVTM and CDR2 ANQGSEA. The DNA of the CDR3 is TGCAGCGTTGTACAAAGGAGGGATACGCAGTATTTT. It yields the protein CSVVQRRDTQYF.

The genes are TRBV11-2 and TRBJ2-1; TRBD2 agrees at 12 bases. V lost 8 bases to trimming and J lost 9 bases; unmatched junction nucleotides: 2. The CDR3 runs to 12 residues. CDR1 and CDR2 (germline): SGHAT, FQNNGV. In DNA, the CDR3 is TGTGCCAGCGGGACTAGCGGGCTTGAGCAGTTCTTC. This codes for CASGTSGLEQFF.

V is TRBV20-1 and J is TRBJ2-1; D might be TRBD2 (6 bases). Germline V gives CDR1 DFQATT, CDR2 SNEGSKA (reference sequence). The ends were cut back, 7 bases at V and 10 bases at J, with 29 bases in the middle. This CDR3 has 16 amino acids. CDR3: CSGTTTRGLLAKEQFF. CDR3 DNA sequence: TGCAGTGGCACGACGACTAGAGGACTGCTCGCCAAGGAGCAGTTCTTC.

This chain uses TRBV7-8 with TRBJ2-7; 10 positions match TRBD2. V trimming: 3 bases; J trimming: 3 bases; junction bases outside the gene matches: 14. Germline CDR1 and CDR2: SGHVS and FQNEAQ. The CDR3 is 18 residues long. CDR3 in amino acids: CASSFRLGSGRANYEQYF. CDR3 sequence (DNA): TGTGCCAGCAGCTTTCGGCTCGGAAGCGGGAGGGCCAACTACGAGCAGTACTTC.

This clonotype has just a few counts. The V call is TRBV12-3 or TRBV12-4, the J call TRBJ1-4; TRBD1 might be the D (5 bases). This CDR3 is 14 amino acids long. The V gene lost 3 bases and the J gene lost 7 bases, with 12 bases spanning the gap. For the CDR3, the DNA is TGTGCCAGCAGTTTTGGTGGGGGTACTGAAAAACTGTTTTTT. It is translated as CASSFGGGTEKLFF.

This clonotype was observed a handful of times. J is TRBJ2-1 and V is TRBV12-3 or TRBV12-4; D unresolved. The CDR3 is made up of 11 amino acids. The ends were cut back, 8 bases at V and 10 bases at J, with 12 bases in the middle. The CDR3 bases are TGTGCCAGCCTATATCGTAGGGAGCAGTTCTTC. Its protein is CASLYRREQFF.

This clonotype was observed at least ten times. The chain combines TRBV5-1 with TRBJ2-1; D unclear. This CDR3 is built from 14 residues. V was clipped by 0 bases and J by 0 bases, with 4 bases between them. CDR1 is SGHRS and CDR2 is YFSETQ in the germline V gene. The CDR3 DNA reads as TGCGCCAGCAGCTTGGAGGGCTCCTACAATGAGCAGTTCTTC. Its protein product is CASSLEGSYNEQFF.

This rearrangement joins TRBV29-1 to TRBJ2-7; either TRBD1 or TRBD2 may fit D (5 bases each). The CDR3 has 13 residues. Germline assignment: CDR1 SQVTM and CDR2 ANQGSEA. Trimming pared 4 bases from V and 2 bases from J, leaving 12 bases between. The CDR3 region is CSVAPGRPYEQYF. The CDR3 DNA reads TGCAGCGTTGCCCCGGGACGGCCCTACGAGCAGTACTTC.

In DNA form, the CDR3 reads TGCGCCAGCAGCCAAGAAAGGGACACTGAAGCTTTCTTT. Translating gives CASSQERDTEAFF. This chain uses TRBV4-3 with TRBJ1-1; D unresolved. The CDR3 sequence is 13 residues long. Germline V gene data show CDR1 as LGHNA and CDR2 as YSLEER. With 0 bases removed from V and 3 bases from J, the gap between germline ends came to 5 bases.

The genes are TRBV18 and TRBJ2-2; 8 nucleotides align to TRBD2. The germline V gene has CDR1 KGHSH and CDR2 LQKENI. The CDR3 covers 16 residues. V shed 3 bases, J shed 6 bases, and the junction held 9 bases outside the gene matches. CDR3 bases: TGTGCCAGCTCACCCCGGCGGGGGGCTGCGGCCGGGGAGCTGTTTTTT. Its protein product is CASSPRRGAAAGELFF.

This chain connects TRBV18 to TRBJ2-7; 7 nucleotides line up with TRBD2. The V and J ends lost 0 bases and 6 bases, in that order; junction bases with no gene match: 5. This CDR3 is 14 amino acids long. Germline values: CDR1 KGHSH, CDR2 LQKENI. DNA for the CDR3: TGTGCCAGCTCACCACCAGGACTAGTAAGCGAGCAGTACTTC. It codes for CASSPPGLVSEQYF.

This clonotype was seen a handful of times. CDR3 sequence: CASSVRQGTGNTIYF. The CDR3 DNA reads TGTGCCAGCAGCGTACGACAGGGGACTGGAAACACCATATATTTT. The V gene is TRBV7-9, the J gene TRBJ1-3; 8 bases are shared with TRBD1. Losses at the gene ends were 5 bases for V and 2 bases for J; bases not matched to a gene: 5. The CDR3 is 15 amino acids. Germline V CDR1 and CDR2: SEHNR, FQNEAQ (reference sequence).

In its sample, this clonotype was seen a few times. The chain combines TRBV20-1 with TRBJ2-3, with 12 bases lining up with TRBD2. This CDR3 has 18 amino acids. CDR1 is DFQATT and CDR2 is SNEGSKA in the germline V gene (reference sequence). The ends lost 3 bases at V and 1 base at J; junction bases unmatched: 11. Written as DNA, the CDR3 is TGCAGTGCTAGCAAGCGACTAGCGGGAGATTGGGGCACAGATACGCAGTATTTT. Protein: CSASKRLAGDWGTDTQYF.

At least ten counts were recorded for this clonotype. The V call is TRBV10-2, the J call TRBJ1-3; D gene ambiguous. The ends were cut back, 0 bases at V and 4 bases at J, with 10 bases in the middle. The CDR3 length is 15 residues. Germline CDR1 and CDR2: WSHSY and SAAADI. Written as DNA, the CDR3 is TGCGCCAGCAGTGAGTCGCTCGGCGTGGGAAACACCATATATTTT. This translates into CASSESLGVGNTIYF.

Only a few counts were recorded for this clonotype. This rearrangement joins TRBV6-1 to TRBJ2-3; TRBD1 is a possible D gene (5 bases). CDR3 length equals 13 residues. Per the germline V gene, CDR1 is MNHNS and CDR2 is SASEGT. The CDR3 here is CATGQGIKDTQYF. DNA of the CDR3: TGTGCAACGGGTCAGGGTATTAAAGATACGCAGTATTTT.

The sample holds a few counts of this clonotype. The chain has TRBV5-1 and TRBJ1-1; D remains ambiguous. Germline CDR1 SGHRS, CDR2 YFSETQ. This CDR3 contains 14 residues. Trimming took 0 bases from V and 1 from J, leaving 7 bases between them. This CDR3 is CASSLDSTNTEAFF. The CDR3 nucleotides read TGCGCCAGCAGCTTGGACAGCACGAACACTGAAGCTTTCTTT.

The sample holds one count of this clonotype. The rearrangement joins TRBV11-2 to TRBJ2-5; TRBD1 might be the D (6 bases). Per germline, CDR1 SGHAT and CDR2 FQNNGV. V lost 3 bases and J lost 5, with 13 bases in between. The CDR3 covers 14 residues. The CDR3 reads CASSFSGVRETQYF. CDR3 DNA sequence: TGTGCCAGCAGCTTCTCAGGGGTTCGGGAGACCCAGTACTTC.

This clonotype was seen repeatedly, ten times or more. The rearrangement links TRBV5-1 to TRBJ2-3, with 7 bases matching TRBD2. Germline CDR1 SGHRS, CDR2 YFSETQ. This CDR3 has 14 residues. V dropped 0 bases and J dropped 3; count of bases not matched to a gene: 1. The CDR3 loop reads CASSLGAGTDTQYF. The CDR3 DNA follows: TGCGCCAGCAGCTTGGGAGCGGGAACAGATACGCAGTATTTT.

This chain uses TRBV7-2 with TRBJ1-5; 7 bases align to TRBD1. The length of the CDR3 is 13 residues. Trimming took 6 bases from V and 5 from J; bases not matched to a gene: 4. Per germline, CDR1 SGHTA and CDR2 FQGNSA. The CDR3 is CASSSQGYQPQHF. In nucleotides, the CDR3 is TGTGCCAGCAGTTCACAGGGGTATCAGCCCCAGCATTTT.

This clonotype was observed a handful of times. The chain employs TRBV3-1 and TRBJ2-7, with a possible D match to TRBD2 (5 bases). The CDR3 is 13 residues long. Trimming cost V 5 bases and J 2 bases, with 10 bases left between them. Germline CDR1 and CDR2: LGHDT and YNNKEL (reference sequence). The CDR3 region has the DNA TGTGCCAGCAGCAGCGAGCGGACCTACGAGCAGTACTTC. Translation: CASSSERTYEQYF.

This clonotype was observed at least ten times. J is TRBJ2-7 and V is TRBV12-3 or TRBV12-4, with 12 bases identical to TRBD2. Losses at the gene ends were 6 bases for V and 3 bases for J; bases not matched to a gene: 6. This CDR3 spans 15 amino acids. CDR3 in amino acids: CASRLGLAGFYEQYF. In nucleotides, the CDR3 is TGTGCCAGCAGGCTCGGACTAGCGGGATTCTACGAGCAGTACTTC.

The J gene is TRBJ2-3, the V gene TRBV11-2; 16 nucleotides line up with TRBD2. The CDR3 runs to 19 residues. Trimming took 3 bases from V and 5 from J; bases not matched to a gene: 11. The germline V gene encodes CDR1 SGHAT and CDR2 FQNNGV. The CDR3 bases are TGTGCCAGCAGCTTGCTCCTGGGACTAGCGGGAGGGCCGGGAGATACGCAGTATTTT. Residues: CASSLLLGLAGGPGDTQYF.

This chain joins TRBV7-2 and TRBJ2-1; 7 bases are shared with TRBD2. Germline V CDR1 and CDR2: SGHTA, FQGNSA. The CDR3 covers 17 residues. Losses at the gene ends were 5 bases for V and 0 bases for J; bases not matched to a gene: 10. In nucleotides, the CDR3 is TGTGCCAGCAGCCCCCATCTGCGGGGGAGCTCCTACAATGAGCAGTTCTTC. It codes for CASSPHLRGSSYNEQFF.